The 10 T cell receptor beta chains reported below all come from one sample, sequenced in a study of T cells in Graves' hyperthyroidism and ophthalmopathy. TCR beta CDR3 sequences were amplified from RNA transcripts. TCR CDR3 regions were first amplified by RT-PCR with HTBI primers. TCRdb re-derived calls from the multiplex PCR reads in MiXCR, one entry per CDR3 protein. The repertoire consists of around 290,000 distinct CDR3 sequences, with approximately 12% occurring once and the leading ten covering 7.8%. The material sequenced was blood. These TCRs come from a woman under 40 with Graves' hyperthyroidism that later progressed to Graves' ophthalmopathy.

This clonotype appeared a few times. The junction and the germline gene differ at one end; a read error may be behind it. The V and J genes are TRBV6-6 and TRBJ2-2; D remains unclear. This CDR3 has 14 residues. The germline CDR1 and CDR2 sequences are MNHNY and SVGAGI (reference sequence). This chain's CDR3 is CASSYSANAGELFF. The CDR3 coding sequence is TGTGCCAGCAGTTACTCTGCGAACGCCGGGGAGCTGTTTTTT.

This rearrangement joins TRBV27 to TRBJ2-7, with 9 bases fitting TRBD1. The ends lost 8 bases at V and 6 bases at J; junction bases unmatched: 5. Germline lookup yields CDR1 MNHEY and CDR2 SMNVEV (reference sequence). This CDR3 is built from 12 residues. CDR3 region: CASGNRGLEQYF. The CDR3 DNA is TGTGCCAGCGGAAACAGGGGGCTCGAGCAGTACTTC.

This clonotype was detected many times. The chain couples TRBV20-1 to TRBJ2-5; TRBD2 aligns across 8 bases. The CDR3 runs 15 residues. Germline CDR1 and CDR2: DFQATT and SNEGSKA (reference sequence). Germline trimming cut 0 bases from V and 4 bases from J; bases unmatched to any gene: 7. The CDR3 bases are TGCAGTGCTAGAGAGGGCGCGGGAGGTCTAGAGACCCAGTACTTC. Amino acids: CSAREGAGGLETQYF.

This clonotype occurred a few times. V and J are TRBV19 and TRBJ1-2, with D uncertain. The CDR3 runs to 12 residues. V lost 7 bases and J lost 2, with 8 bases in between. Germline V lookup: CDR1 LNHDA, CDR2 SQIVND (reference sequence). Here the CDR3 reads CASKRANYGYTF. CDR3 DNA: TGTGCCAGTAAAAGGGCCAACTATGGCTACACCTTC.

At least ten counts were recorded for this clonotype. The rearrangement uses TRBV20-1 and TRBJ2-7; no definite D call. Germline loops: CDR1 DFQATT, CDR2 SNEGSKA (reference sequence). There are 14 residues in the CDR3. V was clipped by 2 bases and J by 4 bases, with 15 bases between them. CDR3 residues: CSARSYQRTYEQYF. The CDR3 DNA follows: TGCAGTGCTAGATCCTACCAGCGAACTTACGAGCAGTACTTC.

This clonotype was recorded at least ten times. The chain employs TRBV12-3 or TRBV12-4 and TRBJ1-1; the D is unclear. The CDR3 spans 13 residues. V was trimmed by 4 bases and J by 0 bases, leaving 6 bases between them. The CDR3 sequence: CASSSGMNTEAFF. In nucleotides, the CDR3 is TGTGCCAGCAGTTCCGGGATGAACACTGAAGCTTTCTTT.

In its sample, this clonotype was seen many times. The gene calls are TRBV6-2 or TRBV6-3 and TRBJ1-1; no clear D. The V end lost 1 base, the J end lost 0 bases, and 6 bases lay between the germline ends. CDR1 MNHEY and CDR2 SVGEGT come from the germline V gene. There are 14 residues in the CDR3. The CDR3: CASSYLYMNTEAFF. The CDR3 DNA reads TGTGCCAGCAGTTACTTGTATATGAACACTGAAGCTTTCTTT.

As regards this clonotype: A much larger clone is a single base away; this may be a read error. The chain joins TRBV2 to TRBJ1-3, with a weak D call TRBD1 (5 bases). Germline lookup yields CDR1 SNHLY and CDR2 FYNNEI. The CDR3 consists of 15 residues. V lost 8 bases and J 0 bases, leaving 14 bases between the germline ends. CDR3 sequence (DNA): TGTGCCAGCGGTCCCCCCCAGGGCTCTGGAAACACCATATATTTT. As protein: CASGPPQGSGNTIYF. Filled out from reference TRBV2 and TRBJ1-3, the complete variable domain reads EPEVTQTPSHQVTQMGQEVILRCVPISNHLYFYWYRQILGQKVEFLVSFYNNEISEKSEIFDDQFSVERPDGSNFTLKIRSTKLEDSAMYFCASGPPQGSGNTIYFGEGSWLTVV.

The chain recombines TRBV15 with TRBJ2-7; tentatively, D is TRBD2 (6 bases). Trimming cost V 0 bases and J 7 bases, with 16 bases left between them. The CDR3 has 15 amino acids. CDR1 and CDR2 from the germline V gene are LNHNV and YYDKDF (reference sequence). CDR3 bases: TGTGCCACCAGCAGAGACCTGCGGGGAAGGAGTGAGCAGTACTTC. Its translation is CATSRDLRGRSEQYF. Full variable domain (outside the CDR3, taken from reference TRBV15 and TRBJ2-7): DAMVIQNPRYQVTQFGKPVTLSCSQTLNHNVMYWYQQKSSQAPKLLFHYYDKDFNNEADTPDNFQSRRPNTSFCFLDIRSPGLGDTAMYLCATSRDLRGRSEQYFGPGTRLTVT.

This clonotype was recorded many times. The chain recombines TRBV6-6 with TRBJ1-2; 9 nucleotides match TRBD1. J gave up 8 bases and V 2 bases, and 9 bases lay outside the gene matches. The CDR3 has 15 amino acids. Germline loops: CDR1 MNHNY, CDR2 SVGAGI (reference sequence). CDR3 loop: CASSYPPGQGTGYTF. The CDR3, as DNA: TGTGCCAGCAGTTACCCACCTGGACAGGGGACAGGCTACACCTTC.